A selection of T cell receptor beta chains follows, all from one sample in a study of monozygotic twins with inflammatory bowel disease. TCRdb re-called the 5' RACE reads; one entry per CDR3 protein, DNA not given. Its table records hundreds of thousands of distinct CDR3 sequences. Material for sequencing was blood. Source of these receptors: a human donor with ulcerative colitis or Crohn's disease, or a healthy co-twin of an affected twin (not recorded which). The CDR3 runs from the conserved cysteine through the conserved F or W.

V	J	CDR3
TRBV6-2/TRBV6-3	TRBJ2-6	CAILTVGANVLTF
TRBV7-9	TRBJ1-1	CASSLAEAAEAFF
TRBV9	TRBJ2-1	CASSVGDSNEQFF
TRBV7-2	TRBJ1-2	CASSTTGSQYGYTF
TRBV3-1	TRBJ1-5	CASSLRQDNQPQHF
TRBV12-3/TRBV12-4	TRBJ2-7	CASRPDSYEQYF
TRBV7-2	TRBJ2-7	CASSLGPGQIYEQYF
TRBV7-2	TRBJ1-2	CASSLAPANYGYTF
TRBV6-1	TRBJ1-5	CASSEDRGFRNQPQHF
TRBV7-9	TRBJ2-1	CASCPDSSSYNEQFF
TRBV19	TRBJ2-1	CASSIALAGNSYNEQFF
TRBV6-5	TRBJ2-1	CASKASGEYNEQFF
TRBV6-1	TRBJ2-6	CATGGNSGANVLTF
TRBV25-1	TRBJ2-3	CASSEYEGSSTDTQYF
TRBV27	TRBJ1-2	CASSYRDRGVNGYTF
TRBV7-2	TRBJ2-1	CASSPPGSYNEQFF